A selection of T cell receptor beta chains follows, all from one sample in a study of neurological immune-mediated disorders. TCRdb recomputed calls from the 5' RACE reads with MiXCR, one row per CDR3 protein. Among approximately 80,000 distinct CDR3 sequences listed, around 4% were seen once. Sequences were obtained from PBMCs. The receptors were sampled from a woman aged 55 to 70 with multiple sclerosis. Each CDR3 is given with its conserved first and last residue. A D gene is named only where the DNA matches it firmly. Expanded clones get a size class; other rows say once, few or many, or leave the size out.

>many|TRBV20-1|TRBJ1-3|.
CSAWASSGNTIYF
TGCAGTGCCTGGGCTTCCTCTGGAAACACCATATATTTT
>many|TRBV7-9|TRBJ2-4|TRBD2
CASSRLAGGRDIQYF
TGTGCCAGCAGCCGACTAGCGGGGGGCAGGGACATTCAGTACTTC
>many|TRBV2|TRBJ2-1|TRBD2
CASRERGLAGEQFF
TGTGCCAGCCGAGAGAGGGGACTAGCGGGTGAGCAGTTCTTC
>few|TRBV24-1|TRBJ2-1|.
CATSDLDSRAYNEQFF
TGTGCCACCAGTGATCTAGACAGTAGGGCTTACAATGAGCAGTTCTTC
>many|TRBV5-1|TRBJ2-5|TRBD2
CASSHGTSGEETQYF
TGCGCCAGCAGCCACGGGACTAGCGGGGAAGAGACCCAGTACTTC
>many|TRBV11-2|TRBJ2-1|.
CASSLGSLSSYNEQFF
TGTGCCAGCAGCTTAGGGTCCCTGAGCTCCTACAATGAGCAGTTCTTC
>many|TRBV29-1|TRBJ2-7|.
CSVTPPGVVGEQYF
TGCAGCGTTACGCCCCCGGGGGTGGTGGGCGAGCAGTACTTC
>many|TRBV7-2|TRBJ1-2|.
CASSLARKGREGYTF
TGTGCCAGCAGCTTAGCGCGTAAGGGAAGAGAAGGCTACACCTTC
>.|TRBV7-8|TRBJ1-5|TRBD1
CASSLSGTANQPQHF
TGTGCCAGCAGCCTTAGCGGGACAGCAAATCAGCCCCAGCATTTT
>many|TRBV27|TRBJ1-5|TRBD1
CASSRTGSHQPQHF
TGTGCCAGCAGTCGGACAGGTTCGCATCAGCCCCAGCATTTT
>many|TRBV29-1|TRBJ2-7|TRBD1
CSVTHRQGYEQYF
TGCAGCGTTACCCATCGACAGGGATACGAGCAGTACTTC
>.|TRBV11-3|TRBJ2-2|TRBD2
CASSSPKGGGPTNTGELFF
TGTGCCAGCAGCTCCCCTAAGGGCGGGGGGCCAACGAACACCGGGGAGCTGTTTTTT
>many|TRBV5-1|TRBJ2-7|.
CASSRDTVSYEQYF
TGCGCCAGCAGCCGGGACACTGTAAGCTACGAGCAGTACTTC
>many|TRBV7-2|TRBJ2-7|TRBD1
CASSRDGQGAREQYF
TGTGCCAGCAGCCGAGACGGACAGGGGGCTAGGGAGCAGTACTTC
>many|TRBV7-9|TRBJ1-4|.
CASSLDRDASEKLFF
TGTGCCAGCAGCTTAGACCGGGACGCCAGCGAAAAACTGTTTTTT
>many|TRBV2|TRBJ2-1|.
CASSDVGSLTNEQFF
TGTGCCAGCAGTGATGTCGGGTCCCTTACCAATGAGCAGTTCTTC
>many|TRBV2|TRBJ2-7|TRBD2
CASSWTSGRNEQYF
TGTGCCAGCAGTTGGACTAGCGGGCGGAACGAGCAGTACTTC
>many|TRBV3-1|TRBJ2-1|TRBD2
CASSHRLAGGYNEQFF
TGTGCCAGCAGCCACCGACTAGCGGGGGGGTACAATGAGCAGTTCTTC
>many|TRBV20-1|TRBJ1-6|.
CSADLGVAGSPLHF
TGCAGTGCTGACCTCGGGGTCGCGGGTTCACCCCTCCACTTT
>many|TRBV7-9|TRBJ1-5|.
CASSFPGPQHF
TGTGCCAGCAGCTTTCCGGGGCCCCAGCATTTT
>many|TRBV5-1|TRBJ2-2|TRBD2
CASSLEFSGGNTGELFF
TGCGCCAGCAGCTTGGAATTTTCGGGGGGGAACACCGGGGAGCTGTTTTTT
>many|TRBV5-1|TRBJ2-3|TRBD2
CASSLSGVGPDTQYF
TGCGCCAGCAGCTTAAGCGGGGTGGGACCAGATACGCAGTATTTT
>many|TRBV7-6|TRBJ2-1|.
CASSPSRYNEQFF
TGTGCCAGCAGCCCTTCGCGCTACAATGAGCAGTTCTTC
>many|TRBV5-1|TRBJ1-6|.
CASSPGTSDSPLHF
TGCGCCAGCAGTCCCGGGACTTCTGATTCACCCCTCCACTTT
>many|TRBV20-1|TRBJ2-1|.
CSAQINEQFF
TGCAGTGCTCAAATCAATGAGCAGTTCTTC
>.|TRBV20-1|TRBJ2-4|TRBD1
CSAYRDRGDIQYF
TGCAGTGCTTATCGGGACAGGGGTGACATTCAGTACTTC
>many|TRBV18|TRBJ1-3|.
CASSPGGSGNTIYF
TGTGCCAGCTCACCGGGAGGCTCTGGAAACACCATATATTTT
>many|TRBV7-8|TRBJ1-5|.
CASSLVGVNQPQHF
TGTGCCAGCAGCTTAGTTGGAGTCAATCAGCCCCAGCATTTT
>many|TRBV15|TRBJ1-4|TRBD1
CATSRGGQGNEKLFF
TGTGCCACCAGCAGAGGGGGACAGGGGAATGAAAAACTGTTTTTT
>many|TRBV9|TRBJ1-2|.
CASSVGAANYGYTF
TGTGCCAGCAGCGTAGGGGCCGCTAACTATGGCTACACCTTC
>many|TRBV6-2/TRBV6-3|TRBJ2-7|TRBD2
CASSYSGTSDEEQYF
TGTGCCAGCAGTTACTCCGGGACTAGCGACGAAGAGCAGTACTTC
>.|TRBV20-1|TRBJ1-1|.
CSATVSDLGAFF
TGCAGTGCTACTGTCAGTGATTTGGGAGCTTTCTTT
>many|TRBV7-8|TRBJ1-5|.
CASSQGLLSNQPQHF
TGTGCCAGCAGCCAGGGACTCCTTAGCAATCAGCCCCAGCATTTT
>many|TRBV20-1|TRBJ1-5|.
CSAREGGAQPQHF
TGCAGTGCTAGAGAGGGGGGGGCTCAGCCCCAGCATTTT
>many|TRBV30|TRBJ2-7|.
CAWSRSYEQYF
TGTGCCTGGAGTCGAAGCTACGAGCAGTACTTC
>many|TRBV6-5|TRBJ2-6|.
CATRSTGAHSGANVLTF
TGTGCCACCAGGTCTACGGGGGCACACTCTGGGGCCAACGTCCTGACTTTC
>.|TRBV29-1|TRBJ2-1|.
CSVESGVSYNEQFF
TGCAGCGTTGAATCGGGGGTCTCCTACAATGAGCAGTTCTTC
>few|TRBV6-2/TRBV6-3|TRBJ2-7|TRBD1
CASRSRQGGSYEQYF
TGTGCCAGCAGATCTCGACAGGGGGGCTCCTACGAGCAGTACTTC
>many|TRBV30|TRBJ1-5|.
CAWSRESNQPQHF
TGTGCCTGGAGCAGGGAGTCAAATCAGCCCCAGCATTTT
>many|TRBV20-1|TRBJ1-1|.
CSARDTQDTEAFF
TGCAGTGCTAGAGATACTCAGGACACTGAAGCTTTCTTT